This entry lists 12 T cell receptor beta chains sequenced from one sample in a study of Ad26.COV2.S vaccination and SARS-CoV-2 variants. Treatment meaning: about 20 received Ad26.COV2.S at low or high dose, single or two shots; several received placebo; per-sample allocation not given. Collection of the samples took place on day 63 after the first injection of vaccine or placebo. Profiled with immunoSEQ multiplex PCR; TCRdb holds only in-frame clones, not every one. Counted here are about 390,000 clones, about 92% occurring once; the ten biggest clones make up about 1.7%. This sample comprised peripheral blood, obtained in a trial of Ad26.COV2.S vaccine versus placebo. All receptors come from a person aged 18 to 65 who received the Ad26.COV2.S COVID-19 vaccine or a placebo.

This rearrangement joins TRBV5-1 to TRBJ2-7; weak D call: TRBD2 (5 bases). The CDR3 covers 14 residues. Per the germline V gene, CDR1 is SGHRS and CDR2 is YFSETQ. Trimming took off 0 bases at V and 2 bases at J, with 9 bases between the two ends. CDR3 in DNA: TGCGCCAGCAGCTTGGTCGGGATCCCCTACGAGCAGTACTTC. It codes for CASSLVGIPYEQYF.

This chain connects TRBV3-1 (or the pseudogene TRBV3-2) to TRBJ1-6; TRBD1 might be the D (5 bases). Germline assignment: CDR1 LGHDT and CDR2 YNNKEL (reference sequence). The length of the CDR3 is 16 residues. The V gene lost 3 bases and the J gene lost 4 bases, with 13 bases spanning the gap. Here the CDR3 DNA reads TGTGCCAGCAGCCAGCGAATGACAGTGTATAATTCACCCCTCCACTTT. The encoded protein is CASSQRMTVYNSPLHF.

The chain recombines TRBV25-1 with TRBJ1-1; D remains unclear. Trimming took 7 bases from V and 0 from J, leaving 6 bases between them. The CDR3 contains 12 residues. Germline assignment: CDR1 MGHDK and CDR2 SYGVNS. DNA of the CDR3: TGTGCCAGCATGGCGGTGAACACTGAAGCTTTCTTT. This codes for CASMAVNTEAFF.

The rearrangement joins TRBV9 to TRBJ2-7; TRBD1 matches at 7 bases. Germline V gene lookup returns CDR1 SGDLS and CDR2 YYNGEE. The CDR3 extends over 13 amino acids. V was pared by 4 bases and J by 6 bases, with 7 bases of the junction left unmatched. The CDR3 loop is CASSSPQGVEQYF. In DNA, the CDR3 is TGTGCCAGCAGCTCTCCCCAGGGGGTCGAGCAGTACTTC. The whole variable domain, filled in from reference TRBV9 and TRBJ2-7, reads DSGVTQTPKHLITATGQRVTLRCSPRSGDLSVYWYQQSLDQGLQFLIQYYNGEERAKGNILERFSAQQFPDLHSELNLSSLELGDSALYFCASSSPQGVEQYFGPGTRLTVT.

The rearrangement links TRBV6-6 to TRBJ2-5, with 8 bases matching TRBD1. Per the germline V gene, CDR1 is MNHNY and CDR2 is SVGAGI (reference sequence). The CDR3 runs to 16 residues. The junction had 14 bases not matched to a gene; V was cut back by 6 bases and J by 5 bases. For the CDR3, the DNA is TGTGCCAGCAGGATTAGGCCGGGACAGGCATTGGAGACCCAGTACTTC. As protein: CASRIRPGQALETQYF.

Here the CDR3 reads CASKRGSNYGYTF. The CDR3 DNA sequence: TGTGCCAGCAAGAGGGGTTCTAACTATGGCTACACCTTC. The J gene is TRBJ1-2, the V gene TRBV27; tentatively, D is TRBD1 (5 bases). The CDR3 covers 13 residues. Germline CDR1 reads MNHEY; CDR2 reads SMNVEV (reference sequence). The V and J ends lost 7 bases and 0 bases respectively, with 9 bases between them.

The genes are TRBV6-2 or TRBV6-3 and TRBJ2-7; 8 bases fit TRBD1. The CDR3 extends over 14 amino acids. The V gene end was trimmed by 4 bases and the J gene end by 5 bases; junction bases not matched to a gene: 7. Looked up from germline, CDR1 is MNHEY and CDR2 is SVGEGT. CDR3 nucleotide sequence: TGTGCCAGCAGTTTTCGAGACAGGGGAAACGAGCAGTACTTC. This gives the protein CASSFRDRGNEQYF.

The genes are TRBV6-5 and TRBJ1-2; D is unclear. Trimming stripped 3 bases from V and 0 bases from J, with 11 bases between. The V gene's germline CDR1 is MNHEY and CDR2 SVGAGI. CDR3 length equals 15 residues. Here the CDR3 DNA reads TGTGCCAGCAGTTATCGCTCAGGTGCTAACTATGGCTACACCTTC. This encodes CASSYRSGANYGYTF.

The rearrangement links TRBV11-3 to TRBJ1-3, with a possible D match to TRBD1 (6 bases). Deletions cut 3 bases from V and 0 bases from J, with 15 bases between. The CDR3 covers 17 residues. Per germline, CDR1 SGHNT and CDR2 YENEEA. For the CDR3, the DNA is TGTGCCAGCAGCTTGGGTACAGGGATGAGCTCTGGAAACACCATATATTTT. Protein: CASSLGTGMSSGNTIYF.

The chain couples TRBV6-2 or TRBV6-3 to TRBJ1-2; D remains unclear. CDR3 length equals 13 residues. Germline CDR1 and CDR2: MNHEY and SVGEGT. Trimming removed 6 bases at V and 4 bases at J, with 12 bases between. CDR3 DNA sequence: TGTGCCAGCAGCCTGGATCGGATCTATGGCTACACCTTC. The encoded protein is CASSLDRIYGYTF.

The chain has TRBV10-3 and TRBJ1-2; D is ambiguous. The CDR3 is 13 residues long. Germline assignment: CDR1 ENHRY and CDR2 SYGVKD. V was pared by 9 bases and J by 4 bases, with 15 bases between. CDR3: CAIDSPAGYGYTF. The CDR3 nucleotides are TGTGCCATAGACTCCCCGGCGGGCTATGGCTACACCTTC.

The gene calls are TRBV27 and TRBJ2-1; D is possibly TRBD2 (7 bases). CDR1 MNHEY and CDR2 SMNVEV come from the germline V gene (reference sequence). The CDR3 runs to 15 residues. V was clipped by 2 bases and J by 5 bases, with 13 bases between them. The CDR3 bases are TGTGCCAGCAGTTTAGGGGGGGCAGGCAACAATGAGCAGTTCTTC. Protein sequence: CASSLGGAGNNEQFF.